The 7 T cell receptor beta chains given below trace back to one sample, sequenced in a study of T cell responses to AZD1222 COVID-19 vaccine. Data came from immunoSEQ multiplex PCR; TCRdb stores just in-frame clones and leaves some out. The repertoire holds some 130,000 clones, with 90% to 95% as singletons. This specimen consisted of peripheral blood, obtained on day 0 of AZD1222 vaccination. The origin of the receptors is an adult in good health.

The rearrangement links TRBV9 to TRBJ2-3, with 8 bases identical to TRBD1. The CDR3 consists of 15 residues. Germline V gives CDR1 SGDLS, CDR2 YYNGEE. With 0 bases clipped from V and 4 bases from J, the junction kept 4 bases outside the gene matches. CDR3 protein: CASSVASGGADTQYF. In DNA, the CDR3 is TGTGCCAGCAGCGTAGCGTCAGGGGGCGCAGATACGCAGTATTTT.

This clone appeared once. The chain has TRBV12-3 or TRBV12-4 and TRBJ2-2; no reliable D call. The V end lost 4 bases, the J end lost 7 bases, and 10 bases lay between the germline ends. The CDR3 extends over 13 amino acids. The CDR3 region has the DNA TGTGCCAGCAGTTATCAAGGCGGCGGGGAGCTGTTTTTT. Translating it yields CASSYQGGGELFF.

In DNA, the CDR3 is TGTGCCAGCAGTTCAAAATTACAGGGGAACACTGAAGCTTTCTTT. Amino acids: CASSSKLQGNTEAFF. This chain links TRBV6-6 with TRBJ1-1; maybe TRBD1 (6 bases). V lost 4 bases, J lost 1 base, and 13 bases lay in between. Germline V gene sequence: CDR1 MNHNY, CDR2 SVGAGI (reference sequence). The CDR3 is made up of 15 amino acids.

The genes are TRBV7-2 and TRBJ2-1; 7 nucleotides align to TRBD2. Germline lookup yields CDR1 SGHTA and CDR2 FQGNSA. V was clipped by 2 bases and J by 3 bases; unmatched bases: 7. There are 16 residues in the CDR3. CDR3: CASSLRGLRIYNEQFF. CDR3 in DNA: TGTGCCAGCAGCTTAAGGGGACTAAGGATCTACAATGAGCAGTTCTTC.

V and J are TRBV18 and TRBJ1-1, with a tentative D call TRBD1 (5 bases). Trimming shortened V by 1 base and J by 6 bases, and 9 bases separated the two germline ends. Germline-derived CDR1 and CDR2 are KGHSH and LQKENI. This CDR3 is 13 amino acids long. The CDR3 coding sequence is TGTGCCAGCTCACCACTTAAGGGGCCTGAAGCTTTCTTT. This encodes CASSPLKGPEAFF.

CDR3 residues: CASSLAGAGGHLTYEQYF. The CDR3 nucleotides are TGTGCCAGCAGCTTAGCGGGGGCAGGGGGCCATCTAACCTACGAGCAGTACTTC. The chain has TRBV7-2 and TRBJ2-7, with 8 positions matching TRBD1. Per the germline V gene, CDR1 is SGHTA and CDR2 is FQGNSA. The J segment lost 2 bases and the V segment lost 0 bases, leaving 12 bases of the junction unmatched. The CDR3 totals 18 residues.

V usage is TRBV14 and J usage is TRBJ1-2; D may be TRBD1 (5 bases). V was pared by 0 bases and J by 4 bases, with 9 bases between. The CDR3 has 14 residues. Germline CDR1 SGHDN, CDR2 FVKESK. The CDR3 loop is CASSQDQGPYGYTF. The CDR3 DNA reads TGTGCCAGCAGCCAAGACCAGGGTCCCTATGGCTACACCTTC.